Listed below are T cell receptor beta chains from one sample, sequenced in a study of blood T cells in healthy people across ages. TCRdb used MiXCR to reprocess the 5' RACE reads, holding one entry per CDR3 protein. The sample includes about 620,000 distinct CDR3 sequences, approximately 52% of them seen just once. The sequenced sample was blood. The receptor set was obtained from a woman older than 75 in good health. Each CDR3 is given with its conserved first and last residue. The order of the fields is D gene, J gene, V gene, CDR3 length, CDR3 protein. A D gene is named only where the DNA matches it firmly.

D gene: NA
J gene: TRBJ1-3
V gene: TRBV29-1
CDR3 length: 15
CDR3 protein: CSVVDSPGMRNTIYF

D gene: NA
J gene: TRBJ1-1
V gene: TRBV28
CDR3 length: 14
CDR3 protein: CASSLPLRNTEAFF

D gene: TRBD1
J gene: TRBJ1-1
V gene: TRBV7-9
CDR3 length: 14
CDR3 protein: CASSLETGRTEAFF

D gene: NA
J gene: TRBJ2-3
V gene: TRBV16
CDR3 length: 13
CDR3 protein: CASSQSNRDTRYF

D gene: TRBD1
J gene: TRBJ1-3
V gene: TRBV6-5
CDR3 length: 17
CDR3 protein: CASSYTIRQGAGNTIYF

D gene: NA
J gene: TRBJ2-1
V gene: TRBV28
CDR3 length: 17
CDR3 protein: CASSPPPGTVTYNEQFF

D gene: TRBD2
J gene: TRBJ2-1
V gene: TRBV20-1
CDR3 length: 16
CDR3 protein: CSARGKAGKSLNEQFF

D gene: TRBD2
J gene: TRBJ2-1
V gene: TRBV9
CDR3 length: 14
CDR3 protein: CASSTGTSSTEQFF

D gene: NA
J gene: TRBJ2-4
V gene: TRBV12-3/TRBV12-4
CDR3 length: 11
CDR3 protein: CASSLGVWQYF

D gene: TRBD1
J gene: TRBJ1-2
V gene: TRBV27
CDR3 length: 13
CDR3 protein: CASSVTAGGGYTF

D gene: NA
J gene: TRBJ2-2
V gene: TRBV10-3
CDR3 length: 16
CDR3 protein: CAISEPRAATTGELFF

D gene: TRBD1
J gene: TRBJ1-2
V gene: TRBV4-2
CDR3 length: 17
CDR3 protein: CASSHLTSGGQADGYTF

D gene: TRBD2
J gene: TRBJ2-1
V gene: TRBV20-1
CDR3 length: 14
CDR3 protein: CSAISTSGHNEQFF

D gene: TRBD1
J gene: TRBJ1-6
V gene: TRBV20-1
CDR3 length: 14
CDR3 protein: CSARPGQGRSPLHF

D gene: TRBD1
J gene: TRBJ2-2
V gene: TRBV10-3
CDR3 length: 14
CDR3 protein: CAIRGQENTGELFF

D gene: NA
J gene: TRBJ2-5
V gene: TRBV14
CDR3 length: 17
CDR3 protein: CASSLDRPDSLQETQYF

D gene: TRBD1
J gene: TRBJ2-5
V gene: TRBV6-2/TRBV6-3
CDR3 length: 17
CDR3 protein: CASSPFTGTGGVKTQYF

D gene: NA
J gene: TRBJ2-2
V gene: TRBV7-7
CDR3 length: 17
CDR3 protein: CASSPSFGSGSTGELFF

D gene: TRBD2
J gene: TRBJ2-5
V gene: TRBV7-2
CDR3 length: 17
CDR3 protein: CASSERTSGRGRVTQYF

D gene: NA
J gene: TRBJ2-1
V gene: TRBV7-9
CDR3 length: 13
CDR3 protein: CASSPSAYNEQFF

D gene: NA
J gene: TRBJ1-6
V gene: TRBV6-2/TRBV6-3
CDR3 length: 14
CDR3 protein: CASRKGVSGSPLHF

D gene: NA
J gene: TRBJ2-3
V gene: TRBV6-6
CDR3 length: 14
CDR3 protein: CASTRIPSTDTQYF

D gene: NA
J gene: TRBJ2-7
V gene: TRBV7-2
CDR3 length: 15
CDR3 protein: CASSLAWTSSYEQYF

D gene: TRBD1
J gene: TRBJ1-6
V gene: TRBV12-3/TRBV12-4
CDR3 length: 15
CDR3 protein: CASRGTTGRDSPLHF

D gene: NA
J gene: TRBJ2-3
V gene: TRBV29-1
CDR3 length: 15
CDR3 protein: CSVAHSTGFTDTQYF

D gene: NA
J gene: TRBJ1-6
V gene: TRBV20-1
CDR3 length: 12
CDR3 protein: CSAGRANSPLHF

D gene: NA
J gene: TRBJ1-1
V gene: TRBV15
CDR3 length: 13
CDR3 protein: CATSRGRDTEAFF

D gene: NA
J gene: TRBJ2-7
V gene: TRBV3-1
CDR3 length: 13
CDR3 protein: CASSQGSTSEQYF

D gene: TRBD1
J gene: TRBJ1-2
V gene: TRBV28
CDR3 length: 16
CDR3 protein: CASSNRRTGTVYGYTF

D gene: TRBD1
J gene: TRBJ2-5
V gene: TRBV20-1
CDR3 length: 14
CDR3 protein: CSALQGANGETQYF

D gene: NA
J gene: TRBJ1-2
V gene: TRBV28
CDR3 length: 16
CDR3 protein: CASSPRSNNLYYGYTF

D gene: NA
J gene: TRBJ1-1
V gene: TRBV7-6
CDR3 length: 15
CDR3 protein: CASSLASRGSTEAFF

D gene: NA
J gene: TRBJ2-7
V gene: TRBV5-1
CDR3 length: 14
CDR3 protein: CASSLVADITEQYF

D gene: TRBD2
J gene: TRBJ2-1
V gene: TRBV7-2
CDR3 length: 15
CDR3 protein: CASSSRRGIYNEQFF

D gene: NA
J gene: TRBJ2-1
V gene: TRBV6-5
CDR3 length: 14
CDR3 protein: CASSYTGTHNEQFF

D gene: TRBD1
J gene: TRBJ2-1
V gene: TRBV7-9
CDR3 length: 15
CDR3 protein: CASSHRDRGYNEQFF

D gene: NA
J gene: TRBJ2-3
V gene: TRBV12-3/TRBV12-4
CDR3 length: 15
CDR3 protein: CASSSRQAMSDTQYF

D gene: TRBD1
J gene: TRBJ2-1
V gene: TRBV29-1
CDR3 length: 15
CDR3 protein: CSVEDWTGLYNEQFF